The 13 T cell receptor beta chains listed next were all sequenced from one sample in a study of blood T cell repertoires in COVID-19. Assay used: immunoSEQ multiplex PCR; TCRdb lists only in-frame clones, some missing. The sample lists fewer than 250,000 clones; 80% to 90% were seen once. Sequencing was carried out using peripheral blood. The receptors stem from a woman in her 70s with active or convalescent COVID-19.

CDR3 protein: CASSQQAEGGYTF. In nucleotides, the CDR3 is TGTGCCAGCTCACAGCAGGCAGAAGGCGGCTACACCTTC. The chain carries TRBV18 and TRBJ1-2; D gene unclear. Germline values: CDR1 KGHSH, CDR2 LQKENI. V was pared by 4 bases and J by 8 bases, with 14 bases between. The CDR3 extends over 13 amino acids.

The CDR3 sequence: CASSPRLAEDTQYF. The DNA for the CDR3 is TGTGCCAGCTCACCACGCCTAGCGGAGGATACGCAGTATTTT. The chain joins TRBV18 to TRBJ2-3; 7 bases line up with TRBD2. The CDR3 sequence is 14 residues long. V dropped 1 base and J dropped 6; count of bases not matched to a gene: 4. Germline CDR1 and CDR2: KGHSH and LQKENI.

The chain is built from TRBV3-1 (or the pseudogene TRBV3-2) and TRBJ1-1, with D tentatively TRBD1 (6 bases). This CDR3 spans 14 amino acids. V was pared by 0 bases and J by 7 bases, with 12 bases between. The germline V gene has CDR1 LGHDT and CDR2 YNNKEL (reference sequence). The CDR3 sequence: CASSQDRGRGEAFF. The CDR3 DNA reads TGTGCCAGCAGCCAAGATAGGGGGAGAGGTGAAGCTTTCTTT.

This chain links TRBV2 with TRBJ2-5, with D perhaps matching TRBD1 (5 bases). Per germline, CDR1 SNHLY and CDR2 FYNNEI. This CDR3 is built from 15 residues. The germline V and J ends were trimmed by 7 bases and 2 bases, with 17 bases remaining between them. The CDR3 DNA is TGTGCCAGCACCCAGGGTATGGGGCTGCAAGAGACCCAGTACTTC. It specifies CASTQGMGLQETQYF.

This chain connects TRBV6-5 to TRBJ2-7; 9 bases line up with TRBD2. From germline, CDR1 is MNHEY and CDR2 SVGAGI. J lost 3 bases, V lost 6 bases, and 6 bases had no gene match. This CDR3 contains 14 residues. CDR3 sequence (DNA): TGTGCCAGCAGGACTAGCGGCCGACTCTACGAGCAGTACTTC. Its protein is CASRTSGRLYEQYF.

The J gene is TRBJ2-4, the V gene TRBV10-3; D uncertain. V shed 2 bases and J shed 9 bases, with 8 bases lying between them. CDR1 is ENHRY, CDR2 SYGVKD, per germline. The CDR3 consists of 12 residues. The CDR3 region has the DNA TGTGCCATCAGTGAGAGGAGAGTCATTCAGTACTTC. It translates to CAISERRVIQYF.

The chain combines TRBV11-3 with TRBJ2-3; tentatively, D is TRBD1 (6 bases). Trimming left V 5 bases short and J 4 bases short, with 13 bases between. The CDR3 consists of 14 residues. Germline CDR1 and CDR2: SGHNT and YENEEA. In DNA, the CDR3 is TGTGCCAGCAGCCTCAGGGGTTTGGCAGATACGCAGTATTTT. Translated, it gives CASSLRGLADTQYF.

This clone appeared a single time. For the CDR3, the DNA is TGTGCCTGGGGTATTAGCGGGAGCGATACGCAGTATTTT. It codes for CAWGISGSDTQYF. The chain links TRBV30 to TRBJ2-3; the match to TRBD2 covers 9 bases. Per germline, CDR1 GTSNPN and CDR2 SVGIG (reference sequence). Trimming at V came to 5 bases and at J to 6 bases, leaving 6 bases not matched to a gene. The CDR3 covers 13 residues. The variable domain in full, completed from reference TRBV30 and TRBJ2-3, reads SQTIHQWPATLVQPVGSPLSLECTVEGTSNPNLYWYRQAAGRGLQLLFYSVGIGQISSEVPQNLSASRPQDRQFILSSKKLLLSDSGFYLCAWGISGSDTQYFGPGTRLTVL.

The chain uses TRBV2 and TRBJ1-5; the D gene is possibly TRBD1 (6 bases). Trimming removed 4 bases at V and 6 bases at J, with 13 bases between. The germline V gene encodes CDR1 SNHLY and CDR2 FYNNEI. The CDR3 consists of 14 residues. Here the CDR3 reads CASSGQVAGQPQHF. CDR3 nucleotide sequence: TGTGCCAGCAGTGGACAGGTCGCCGGTCAGCCCCAGCATTTT. Drawing the rest from reference TRBV2 and TRBJ1-5, the complete variable domain is EPEVTQTPSHQVTQMGQEVILRCVPISNHLYFYWYRQILGQKVEFLVSFYNNEISEKSEIFDDQFSVERPDGSNFTLKIRSTKLEDSAMYFCASSGQVAGQPQHFGDGTRLSIL.

The chain is built from TRBV5-1 and TRBJ2-5, with TRBD2 identical over 8 bases. The trim removed 5 bases at V and 6 bases at J, leaving 9 bases unmatched. This CDR3 region has 14 residues. Germline values: CDR1 SGHRS, CDR2 YFSETQ. CDR3 in DNA: TGCGCCAGCAGATCGGGGGGGCAGGGACAGACCCAGTACTTC. This sequence encodes CASRSGGQGQTQYF.

This chain connects TRBV18 to TRBJ1-1, with 10 bases matching TRBD1. Germline trimming cut 4 bases from V and 5 bases from J; bases unmatched to any gene: 13. In germline, CDR1 is KGHSH, CDR2 LQKENI. The CDR3 is 17 residues long. The CDR3 loop is CASSLQPPGQGRTEAFF. The DNA of the CDR3 is TGTGCCAGCTCACTTCAACCCCCGGGACAGGGGCGAACTGAAGCTTTCTTT.

The chain carries TRBV5-1 and TRBJ2-1; 11 bases match TRBD2. Germline CDR1 reads SGHRS; CDR2 reads YFSETQ. V lost 2 bases to trimming and J lost 0 bases; unmatched junction nucleotides: 4. There are 17 residues in the CDR3. The CDR3, as DNA: TGCGCCAGCAGCTTTACTAGCGGGAGAAGCTCCTACAATGAGCAGTTCTTC. Protein sequence: CASSFTSGRSSYNEQFF.

The genes are TRBV19 and TRBJ2-1, with 8 bases fitting TRBD2. Germline V gene sequence: CDR1 LNHDA, CDR2 SQIVND (reference sequence). Trimming took 3 bases from V and 4 from J; bases not matched to a gene: 8. The CDR3 is made up of 16 amino acids. The CDR3 sequence: CASSISAGGLYNEQFF. DNA for the CDR3: TGTGCCAGTAGTATCTCGGCGGGAGGCCTATACAATGAGCAGTTCTTC.